These 23 T cell receptor beta chains were sequenced from one sample in a study of blood T cell repertoires in COVID-19. Data came from immunoSEQ multiplex PCR; TCRdb stores just in-frame clones and leaves some out. The sample carries approximately 300,000 clones, 90% recorded once. Material: PBMCs or T cells enriched from blood (not recorded which). The receptor source for this set is a man in his 60s who had recovered from COVID-19.

This chain links TRBV7-6 with TRBJ2-2; 9 nucleotides agree with TRBD2. Germline V gene sequence: CDR1 SGHVS, CDR2 FNYEAQ. The CDR3 consists of 16 residues. After removal of 5 bases from V and 3 bases from J, the junction contained 7 bases not matched to a gene. The CDR3 DNA is TGTGCCAGCAGCCCCATAGCGGGAGACCACACCGGGGAGCTGTTTTTT. The encoded protein is CASSPIAGDHTGELFF.

The chain is built from TRBV12-3 or TRBV12-4 and TRBJ2-5, with D possibly TRBD1 on 6 matching bases. Trimming removed 5 bases from V and 5 bases from J, with 12 bases in between. This CDR3 comprises 13 residues. DNA of the CDR3: TGTGCCAGCAGTAGAGGGGGAGTCGAGACCCAGTACTTC. This encodes CASSRGGVETQYF.

The rearrangement joins TRBV27 to TRBJ2-3; 9 nucleotides agree with TRBD2. From germline, CDR1 is MNHEY and CDR2 SMNVEV (reference sequence). The CDR3 spans 16 residues. Trimming cost V 6 bases and J 2 bases; bases outside gene matches: 9. This chain's CDR3 is CASRKNSGGNTDTQYF. The CDR3 bases are TGTGCCAGCAGAAAAAACAGCGGGGGGAACACAGATACGCAGTATTTT.

This clone has just a few counts. The V gene is TRBV7-9, the J gene TRBJ1-3; 7 bases are a match to TRBD1. V gave up 7 bases and J gave up 12 bases; unmatched junction bases: 21. From germline, CDR1 is SEHNR and CDR2 FQNEAQ (reference sequence). The length of the CDR3 is 16 residues. The chain's CDR3 is CASKGQSSHIWNDIYF. Here the CDR3 DNA reads TGTGCCAGCAAGGGACAGTCCTCCCACATCTGGAATGACATATATTTT.

This chain connects TRBV5-4 to TRBJ2-7; D perhaps matches TRBD2 (6 bases). This CDR3 comprises 14 residues. With 3 bases removed from V and 0 bases from J, the gap between germline ends came to 10 bases. Germline-derived CDR1 and CDR2 are SGHNT and YYREEE (reference sequence). The chain's CDR3 is CASSSTTSSYEQYF. In DNA form, the CDR3 reads TGTGCCAGCAGCTCCACGACTAGCTCCTACGAGCAGTACTTC. Full variable domain (outside the CDR3, taken from reference TRBV5-4 and TRBJ2-7): ETGVTQSPTHLIKTRGQQVTLRCSSQSGHNTVSWYQQALGQGPQFIFQYYREEENGRGNFPPRFSGLQFPNYSSELNVNALELDDSALYLCASSSTTSSYEQYFGPGTRLTVT.

The chain joins TRBV5-4 to TRBJ2-3; TRBD2 matches at 9 bases. Germline loops: CDR1 SGHNT, CDR2 YYREEE (reference sequence). J lost 3 bases, V lost 2 bases, and 7 bases had no gene match. CDR3 length: 16 amino acids. CDR3 DNA: TGTGCCAGCAGCTTAGGCGGGGGGGCCGGGACAGATACGCAGTATTTT. It specifies CASSLGGGAGTDTQYF.

CDR3 DNA: TGCGCCAGCAGCCAAGTAGGGAGGGTGCGGGAGACCCAGTACTTC. Its translation is CASSQVGRVRETQYF. The genes are TRBV4-1 and TRBJ2-5; 7 positions agree with TRBD2. V lost 1 base, J lost 5 bases, and 7 bases stayed unmatched. Germline V gene data show CDR1 as MGHRA and CDR2 as YSYEKL. The CDR3 is 15 amino acids.

This chain joins TRBV5-4 and TRBJ2-7; 10 positions agree with TRBD1. CDR3 size: 14 residues. CDR1 is SGHNT, CDR2 YYREEE, per germline (reference sequence). Germline trimming cut 4 bases from V and 5 bases from J; bases unmatched to any gene: 6. In nucleotides, the CDR3 is TGTGCCAGCAGCCATGGGGACAGGGGCGACGAGCAGTACTTC. Its translation is CASSHGDRGDEQYF.

The CDR3 region is CASSPGTGFGKLFF. CDR3 in DNA: TGTGCCAGCTCGCCCGGGACAGGGTTTGGAAAACTGTTTTTT. V and J are TRBV18 and TRBJ1-4; TRBD1 matches 9 bases. Germline V CDR1 and CDR2: KGHSH, LQKENI. J lost 10 bases, V lost 6 bases, and 9 bases had no gene match. This CDR3 region has 14 residues.

This chain connects TRBV5-4 to TRBJ2-7; TRBD2 agrees at 7 bases. The CDR3 has 15 amino acids. V lost 2 bases and J lost 0; bases outside the gene matches: 5. Germline CDR1 reads SGHNT; CDR2 reads YYREEE (reference sequence). CDR3 protein: CASSFGGGISYEQYF. For the CDR3, the DNA is TGTGCCAGCAGCTTCGGCGGGGGAATCTCCTACGAGCAGTACTTC.

The chain joins TRBV7-9 to TRBJ2-7; weak D call: TRBD2 (5 bases). The CDR3 runs to 17 residues. Trimming removed 7 bases from V and 2 bases from J, with 24 bases in between. The germline gives CDR1 SEHNR, CDR2 FQNEAQ (reference sequence). CDR3: CASTTGIRGRAPYEQYF. In nucleotides, the CDR3 is TGTGCCAGCACCACGGGTATAAGAGGGCGGGCACCCTACGAGCAGTACTTC.

CDR3 loop: CASTSQGVLSGNTIYF. The CDR3 nucleotides are TGTGCCAGCACCTCCCAGGGGGTCCTCTCTGGAAACACCATATATTTT. This chain links TRBV11-3 with TRBJ1-3; 7 nucleotides match TRBD1. V lost 7 bases to trimming and J lost 0 bases; unmatched junction nucleotides: 9. CDR3 length: 16 residues. From germline, CDR1 is SGHNT and CDR2 YENEEA.

This clone was seen only a few times. The V gene is TRBV27, the J gene TRBJ2-7, with 7 nucleotides matching TRBD1. CDR1 and CDR2 from the germline V gene are MNHEY and SMNVEV (reference sequence). The V and J ends lost 6 bases and 0 bases, in that order; junction bases with no gene match: 8. The length of the CDR3 is 15 residues. The CDR3 DNA is TGTGCCAGCAGAGACAGGGTCCTGAGCTCCTACGAGCAGTACTTC. Amino acids: CASRDRVLSSYEQYF.

The chain joins TRBV19 to TRBJ2-1; tentative D call: TRBD2 (6 bases). This CDR3 has 15 amino acids. V was pared by 5 bases and J by 2 bases, with 13 bases between. Germline V gene sequence: CDR1 LNHDA, CDR2 SQIVND (reference sequence). DNA for the CDR3: TGTGCCAGTAGTTCCCCAGGGAGGCCCTACAATGAGCAGTTCTTC. This codes for CASSSPGRPYNEQFF. The full variable domain, with the rest looked up from reference TRBV19 and TRBJ2-1, is DGGITQSPKYLFRKEGQNVTLSCEQNLNHDAMYWYRQDPGQGLRLIYYSQIVNDFQKGDIAEGYSVSREKKESFPLTVTSAQKNPTAFYLCASSSPGRPYNEQFFGPGTRLTVL.

The V gene is TRBV7-9, the J gene TRBJ1-4; 10 bases line up with TRBD1. The CDR3 contains 15 residues. Per the germline V gene, CDR1 is SEHNR and CDR2 is FQNEAQ (reference sequence). After removal of 5 bases from V and 7 bases from J, the junction contained 7 bases not matched to a gene. The CDR3 sequence: CASSKGQGLAEKLFF. CDR3 DNA: TGTGCCAGCAGCAAGGGACAGGGGCTCGCTGAAAAACTGTTTTTT. The full variable domain, rest sourced from reference TRBV7-9 and TRBJ1-4, is DTGVSQNPRHKITKRGQNVTFRCDPISEHNRLYWYRQTLGQGPEFLTYFQNEAQLEKSRLLSDRFSAERPKGSFSTLEIQRTEQGDSAMYLCASSKGQGLAEKLFFGSGTQLSVL.

To note about this clone: Within the sample, other DNA sequences also encode this same CDR3. The V gene is TRBV15, the J gene TRBJ1-1, with D perhaps TRBD1 (5 bases). CDR3 length equals 14 residues. Trimming shortened V by 0 bases and J by 4 bases, and 9 bases separated the two germline ends. Germline CDR1 LNHNV, CDR2 YYDKDF (reference sequence). The DNA for the CDR3 is TGTGCCACCAGCAGAGACAGGGTCGGCACTGAAGCTTTCTTT. Protein product: CATSRDRVGTEAFF.

V usage is TRBV2 and J usage is TRBJ2-5; 9 positions agree with TRBD2. CDR3 length equals 15 residues. With V trimmed by 5 bases and J by 5 bases, 9 bases remained unmatched. CDR1 SNHLY and CDR2 FYNNEI come from the germline V gene. As DNA, the CDR3 is TGTGCCAGCAGTCGGAATAGCGGGAGTGGGGAGACCCAGTACTTC. Its translation is CASSRNSGSGETQYF.

The rearrangement uses TRBV18 and TRBJ2-3, with TRBD2 identical over 9 bases. Trimming took 5 bases from V and 3 from J; bases not matched to a gene: 6. The CDR3 is 15 amino acids. Per germline, CDR1 KGHSH and CDR2 LQKENI. CDR3 coding DNA: TGTGCCAGCTCAGTAGCGGGAGAGGGAACAGATACGCAGTATTTT. Its translation is CASSVAGEGTDTQYF. The entire variable domain, with the rest obtained from reference TRBV18 and TRBJ2-3, is as follows: NAGVMQNPRHLVRRRGQEARLRCSPMKGHSHVYWYRQLPEEGLKFMVYLQKENIIDESGMPKERFSAEFPKEGPSILRIQQVVRGDSAAYFCASSVAGEGTDTQYFGPGTRLTVL.

The chain links TRBV5-5 to TRBJ2-3; 8 bases match TRBD1. CDR3 length: 14 amino acids. With 2 bases clipped from V and 5 bases from J, the junction kept 4 bases outside the gene matches. Germline CDR1 reads SGHKS; CDR2 reads YYEKEE (reference sequence). CDR3 bases: TGTGCCAGCAGCTTCGGACAGGGTCGAGATACGCAGTATTTT. Translating gives CASSFGQGRDTQYF.

To note about this clone: The germline gene is not matched at one end of the junction; a read error may be the cause. The DNA for the CDR3 is TGTGCCTGGAGTGTACCCTCAACTAATGAAAAACTATTTTTT. Amino acid sequence: CAWSVPSTNEKLFF. The chain combines TRBV30 with TRBJ1-4; D remains ambiguous. Germline values: CDR1 GTSNPN, CDR2 SVGIG (reference sequence). CDR3 size: 14 residues.

V usage is TRBV13 and J usage is TRBJ1-3, with D maybe TRBD1 (6 bases). CDR1 is PRHDT and CDR2 is FYEKMQ in the germline V gene (reference sequence). V was pared by 7 bases and J by 0 bases, with 13 bases between. CDR3 length: 15 residues. CDR3: CASTKQGSSGNTIYF. The CDR3 bases are TGTGCCAGCACGAAACAGGGCTCCTCTGGAAACACCATATATTTT.

This sequence joins TRBV4-1 and TRBJ2-7; 10 nucleotides line up with TRBD1. The CDR3 contains 14 residues. Trimming took 5 bases from V and 3 from J; bases not matched to a gene: 4. Germline V gene sequence: CDR1 MGHRA, CDR2 YSYEKL. The CDR3 is CASSYRDRGYEQYF. The CDR3 coding sequence is TGCGCCAGCAGCTACCGGGACAGGGGCTACGAGCAGTACTTC.

A few counts support this clone. The gene calls are TRBV4-2 and TRBJ1-1, with TRBD1 as a possible D gene (6 bases). Trimming took off 6 bases at V and 4 bases at J, with 15 bases between the two ends. CDR1 is LGHNA and CDR2 is YNFKEQ in the germline V gene. The CDR3 spans 14 residues. For the CDR3, the DNA is TGTGCCAGCAGTCAAACAGGGCTCGCCACTGAAGCTTTCTTT. It is translated as CASSQTGLATEAFF.